The text below deals with one TCR beta chain. As yet, its antigen is unknown. The assay was immunoSEQ multiplex PCR, and TCRdb's table has in-frame clones only and misses some. This table has more than 95,000 clones, around 94% appearing once. These data belong to a study of siplizumab effects on memory and regulatory T cells. Overall study findings and caveats: The majority of clones, roughly 75-95% of proliferating CD4+ or CD8+ clones, lacked an assignable naive or memory phenotype.

The CDR3 runs 15 residues. V lost 5 bases and J 0 bases, leaving 13 bases between the germline ends. CDR1 is SGHTA and CDR2 is FQGNSA in the germline V gene. The chain is built from TRBV7-2 and TRBJ1-2; D is possibly TRBD1 (5 bases). The sequence was obtained from a human donor in good health. Sequenced sample: non-Treg CD4+ T cells sorted from blood. The CDR3 region has the DNA TGTGCCAGCAGCCTGGACATGCACTCTAACTATGGCTACACCTTC. Amino acid sequence: CASSLDMHSNYGYTF.